Given below is one T cell receptor (beta chain) in context. The data derive from a study of cytotoxic CD8 clonotypes in ibrutinib-treated CLL. Germline V gives CDR1 MNHEY, CDR2 SVGAGI. The CDR3 consists of 14 residues. V was shortened by 6 bases and J by 0 bases, with 8 bases between the two germline ends. Clones were read by immunoSEQ multiplex PCR, and TCRdb kept only the in-frame ones, dropping some. Here the sample spans approximately 50,000 clones, under 75% being singletons. J is TRBJ1-4 and V is TRBV6-5; D gene uncertain. The clonotype comes from a human donor with chronic lymphocytic leukemia. Sequences were derived from PBMCs, sampled after 12 months of ibrutinib treatment. The CDR3 spells CASSGFSTNEKLFF. DNA for the CDR3: TGTGCCAGCAGCGGCTTTTCAACTAATGAAAAACTGTTTTTT.